The subject of this entry is one T cell receptor beta chain. It lacks a known antigen. Nothing much larger sits one base from this clone, and base qualities are not available. The CDR3 has 15 amino acids, counting the end cysteine and phenylalanine. The read is trimmed to its CDR3 DNA, 45 bases read in frame from base 1. Trimming removed 4 bases from V and 8 bases from J; the gene matches leave 8 bases unexplained. In the germline V gene (reference sequence), CDR1 corresponds to LNHDA and CDR2 to SQIVND. The data originate from a study of blood T cell repertoires in COVID-19 (dated by TCRdb to about 2020). Regarding the study in general: For ImmuneRACE Cohort 3, a participant was defined as recovered based on two consecutive negative NP/OP PCR tests, clearance by a healthcare professional, or resolution of symptoms. Collaborator samples came from the United States, Italy and Spain and covered acute and convalescent phases of COVID-19. The material from the prospective study consisted of cDNA or gDNA derived from T cells, B-cell-depleted T cells, or PBMCs. Deeply sampled blood TCRbeta repertoires from subjects exposed to, actively infected with, or recovered from COVID-19 were included in the dataset. The repertoires were released in a freely available public database intended as a resource for research on the immune response to SARS-CoV-2. Samples were obtained from the ongoing ImmuneRACE study (first 160 participants) and from 1,200 or so subjects provided by 6 global collaborators. Sample metadata almost always included a de-identified subject ID, COVID-19 status, age in years and sex. Where HLA class I and class II types were available, the types were taken from metadata supplied by the sample provider, not from assay-based typing. Points the paper makes about the study in general: Clinical and demographic metadata were provided uncurated, with the amount varying by source and participant.

Participants in the prospective study were enrolled through a virtual design, were aged roughly 18 to 100 years, and lived in 20 to 30 United States geographic areas. In the prospective study, cohorts were assigned on the basis of participant-reported clinical history obtained from a screening survey and a study questionnaire. In the prospective study, whole blood, serum and a nasopharyngeal or oropharyngeal swab were collected from each participant by mobile phlebotomists. Participants in the prospective study had the option to provide additional blood draws and questionnaires over a roughly 2-month period. Before DNA extraction, blood samples from the prospective study were shipped at room temperature or frozen. TCRbeta CDR3 regions were amplified from genomic DNA by means of the immunoSEQ Assay, a bias-controlled multiplex PCR. The authors processed their data as follows. The number of nucleated cells in each sample was estimated by amplification of reference gene primers within the assay. Sequence reads were collapsed and filtered to measure the absolute abundance of every unique TCRbeta CDR3 rearrangement. For each sample, productive Simpson clonality was calculated by taking the square root of Simpson's diversity index across productive rearrangements. TCRdb obtained this table from immuneACCESS and retained in-frame rearrangements with V and J assigned. These tables miss some clones; where compared with another copy, unresolved V genes account for less than half of the shortfall, and the remainder is unexplained. The V and J calls and clone size were taken over from that table, and D and trimming were inferred from the DNA. This sample lists about 230,000 clones; around 85% were detected once. The ten biggest clones cover roughly 3.3% of the sample.

This clonotype originated in a woman aged 50 to 60 in a cohort exposed to, infected with or recovered from COVID-19 (not recorded which). The chain joins TRBV19 to TRBJ1-4; the central 9 bases match TRBD1. Sequenced sample: PBMCs or T cells enriched from blood (not recorded which). CDR3 sequence: CASSSSDRGIEKLFF. The sequenced DNA is TGTGCCAGTAGTAGCTCGGACAGGGGTATAGAAAAACTGTTTTTT.